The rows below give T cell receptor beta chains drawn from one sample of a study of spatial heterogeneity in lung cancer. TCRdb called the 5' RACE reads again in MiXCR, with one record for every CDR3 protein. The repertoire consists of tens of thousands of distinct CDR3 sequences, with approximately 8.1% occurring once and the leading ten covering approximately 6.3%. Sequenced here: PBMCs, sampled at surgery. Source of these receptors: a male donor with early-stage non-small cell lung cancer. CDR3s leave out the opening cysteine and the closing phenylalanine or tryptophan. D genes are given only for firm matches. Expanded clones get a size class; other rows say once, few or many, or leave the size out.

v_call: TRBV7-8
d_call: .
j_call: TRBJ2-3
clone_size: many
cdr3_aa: ASSPYTDTQY

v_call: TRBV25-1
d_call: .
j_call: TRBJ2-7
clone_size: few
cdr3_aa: ASSEWAAQFSYEQY

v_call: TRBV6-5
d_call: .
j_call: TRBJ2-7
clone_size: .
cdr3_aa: ASSYYQGGEQY

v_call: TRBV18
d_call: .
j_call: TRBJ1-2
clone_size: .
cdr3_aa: ASSPSTQVGYT

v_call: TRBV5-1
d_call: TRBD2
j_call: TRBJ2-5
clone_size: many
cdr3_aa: ASSLEASGGQETQY

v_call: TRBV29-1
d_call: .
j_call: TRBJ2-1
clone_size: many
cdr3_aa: SVAPGPSYNEQF

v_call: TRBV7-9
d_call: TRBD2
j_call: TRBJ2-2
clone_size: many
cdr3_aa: ASSLRLAGEAGELF

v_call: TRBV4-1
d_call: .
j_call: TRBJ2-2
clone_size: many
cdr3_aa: ASSQDMGGGNPTGELF

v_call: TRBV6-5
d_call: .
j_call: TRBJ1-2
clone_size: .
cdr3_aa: ATRRDENYGYT

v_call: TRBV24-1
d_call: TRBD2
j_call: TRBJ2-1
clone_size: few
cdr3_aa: ATSDLAGGRSYNEQF

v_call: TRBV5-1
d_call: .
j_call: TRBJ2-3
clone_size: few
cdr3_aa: ASSSIPTDTQY

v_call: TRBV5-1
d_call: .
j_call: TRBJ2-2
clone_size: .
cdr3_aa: ASSLSRLANTGELF

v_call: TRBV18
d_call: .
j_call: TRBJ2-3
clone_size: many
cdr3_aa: ASSLDRRKTDTQY

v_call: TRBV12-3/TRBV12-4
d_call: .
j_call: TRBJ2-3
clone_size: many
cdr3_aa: ASRPTGGAQY

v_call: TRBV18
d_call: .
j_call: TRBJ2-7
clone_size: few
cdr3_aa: ASSPPAGDYEQY

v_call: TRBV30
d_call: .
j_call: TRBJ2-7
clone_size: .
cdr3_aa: AWSPGFNYEQY

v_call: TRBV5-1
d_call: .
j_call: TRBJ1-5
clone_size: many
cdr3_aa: ASSPGVTSNQPQH

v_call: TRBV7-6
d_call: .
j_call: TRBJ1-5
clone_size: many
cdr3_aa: ASSLDRNQPQH

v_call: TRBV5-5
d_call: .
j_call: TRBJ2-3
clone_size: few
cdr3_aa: ASSLGEALPSTDTQY

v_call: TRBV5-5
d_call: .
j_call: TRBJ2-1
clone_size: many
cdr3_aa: ASSLTRDREQF

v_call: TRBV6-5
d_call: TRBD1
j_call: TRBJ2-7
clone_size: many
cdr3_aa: ASSSTGSYEQY

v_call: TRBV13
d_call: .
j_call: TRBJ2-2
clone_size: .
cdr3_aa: ASSSGPGSTGELF

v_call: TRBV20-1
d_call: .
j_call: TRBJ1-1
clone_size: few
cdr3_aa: SARSGPTEAF

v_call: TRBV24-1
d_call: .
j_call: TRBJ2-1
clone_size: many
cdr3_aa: ATSERARQF

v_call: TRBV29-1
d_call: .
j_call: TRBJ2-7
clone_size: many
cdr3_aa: SVYYDYEQY

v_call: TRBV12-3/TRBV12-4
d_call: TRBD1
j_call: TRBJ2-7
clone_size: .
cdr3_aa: ASSFSSGTGEQY

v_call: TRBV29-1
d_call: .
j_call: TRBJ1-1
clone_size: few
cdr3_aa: SVGPLSGNTEAF

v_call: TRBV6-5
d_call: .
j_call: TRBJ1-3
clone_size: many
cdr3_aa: ASRDDAGNTIY

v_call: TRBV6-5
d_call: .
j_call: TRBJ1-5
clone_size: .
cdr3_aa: ASSYSFTGVSNQPQH

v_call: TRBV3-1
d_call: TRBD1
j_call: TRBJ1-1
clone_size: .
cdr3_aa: ASSQAEGATEAF

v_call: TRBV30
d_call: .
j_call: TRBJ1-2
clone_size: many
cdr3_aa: AWSVNYGYT

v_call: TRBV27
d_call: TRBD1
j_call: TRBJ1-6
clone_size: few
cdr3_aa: ASSDGTGSSPLH

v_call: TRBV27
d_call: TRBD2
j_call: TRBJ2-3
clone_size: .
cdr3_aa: ASSRLAGGSTDTQY

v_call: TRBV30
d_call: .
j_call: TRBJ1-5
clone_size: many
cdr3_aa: ALDSGNQPQH